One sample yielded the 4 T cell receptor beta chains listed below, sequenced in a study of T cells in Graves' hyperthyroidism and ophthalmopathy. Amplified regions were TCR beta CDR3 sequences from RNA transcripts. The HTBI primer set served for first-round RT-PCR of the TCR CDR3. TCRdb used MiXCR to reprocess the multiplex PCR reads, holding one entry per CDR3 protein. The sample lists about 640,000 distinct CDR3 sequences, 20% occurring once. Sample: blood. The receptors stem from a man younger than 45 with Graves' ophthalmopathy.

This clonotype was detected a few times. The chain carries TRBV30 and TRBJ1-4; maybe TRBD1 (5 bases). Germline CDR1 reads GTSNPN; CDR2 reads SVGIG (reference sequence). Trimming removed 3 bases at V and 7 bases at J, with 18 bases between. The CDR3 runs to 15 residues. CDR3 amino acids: CAWRGAGGLREKLFF. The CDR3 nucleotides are TGTGCCTGGAGGGGCGCTGGGGGACTGCGTGAAAAACTGTTTTTT.

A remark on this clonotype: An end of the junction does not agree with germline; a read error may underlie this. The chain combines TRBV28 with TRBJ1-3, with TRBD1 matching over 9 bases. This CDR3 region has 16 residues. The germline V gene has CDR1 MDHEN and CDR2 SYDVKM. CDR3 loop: CVSSDTGGMSGNTIYF. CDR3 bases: TGTGTCAGCAGTGACACAGGGGGCATGAGTGGAAACACCATATATTTT.

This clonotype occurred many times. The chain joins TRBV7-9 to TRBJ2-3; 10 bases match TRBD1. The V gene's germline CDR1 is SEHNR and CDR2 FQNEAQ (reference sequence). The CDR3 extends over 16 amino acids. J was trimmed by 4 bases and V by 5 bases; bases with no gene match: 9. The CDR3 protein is CASSGRDRGSPDTQYF. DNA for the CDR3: TGTGCCAGCAGCGGCCGGGACAGGGGATCCCCAGATACGCAGTATTTT. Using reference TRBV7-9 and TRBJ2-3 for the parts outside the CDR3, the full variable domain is DTGVSQNPRHKITKRGQNVTFRCDPISEHNRLYWYRQTLGQGPEFLTYFQNEAQLEKSRLLSDRFSAERPKGSFSTLEIQRTEQGDSAMYLCASSGRDRGSPDTQYFGPGTRLTVL.

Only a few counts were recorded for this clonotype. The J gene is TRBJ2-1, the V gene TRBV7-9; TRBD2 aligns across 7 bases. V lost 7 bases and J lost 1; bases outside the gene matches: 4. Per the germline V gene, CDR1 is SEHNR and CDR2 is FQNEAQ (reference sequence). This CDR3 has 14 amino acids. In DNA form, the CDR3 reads TGTGCCAGCAATCGCGGGGGATCCTACAATGAGCAGTTCTTC. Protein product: CASNRGGSYNEQFF.